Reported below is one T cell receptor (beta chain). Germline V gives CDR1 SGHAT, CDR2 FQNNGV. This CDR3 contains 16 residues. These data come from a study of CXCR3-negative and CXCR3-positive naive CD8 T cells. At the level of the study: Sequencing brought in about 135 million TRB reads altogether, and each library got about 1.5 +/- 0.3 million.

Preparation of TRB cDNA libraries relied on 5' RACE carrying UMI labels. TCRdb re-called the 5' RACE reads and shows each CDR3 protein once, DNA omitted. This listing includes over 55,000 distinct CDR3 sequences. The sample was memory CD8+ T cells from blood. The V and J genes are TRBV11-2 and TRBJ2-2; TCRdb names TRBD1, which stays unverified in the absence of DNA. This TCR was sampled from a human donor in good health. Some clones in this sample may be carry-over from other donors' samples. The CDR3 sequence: CASSYGTGANTGELFF.